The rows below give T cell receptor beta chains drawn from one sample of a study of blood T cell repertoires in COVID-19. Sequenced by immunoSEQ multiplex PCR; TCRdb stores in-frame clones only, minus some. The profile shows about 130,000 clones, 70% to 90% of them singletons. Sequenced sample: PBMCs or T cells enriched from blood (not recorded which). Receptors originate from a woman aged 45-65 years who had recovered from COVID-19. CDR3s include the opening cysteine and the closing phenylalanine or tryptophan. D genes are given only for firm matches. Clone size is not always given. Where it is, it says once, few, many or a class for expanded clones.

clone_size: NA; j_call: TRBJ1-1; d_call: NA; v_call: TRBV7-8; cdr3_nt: TGTGCCAGCAGCTTCAGGGGGAACACTGAAGCTTTCTTT; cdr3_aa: CASSFRGNTEAFF
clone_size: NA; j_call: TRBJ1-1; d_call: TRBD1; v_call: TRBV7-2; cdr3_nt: TGTGCCAGCAGCTACGGGACAGGGATAACTGAAGCTTTCTTT; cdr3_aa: CASSYGTGITEAFF
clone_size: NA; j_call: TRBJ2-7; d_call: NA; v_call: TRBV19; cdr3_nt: TGTGCCAGTAATCGTGGGGCCAACTACGAGCAGTACTTC; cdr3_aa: CASNRGANYEQYF
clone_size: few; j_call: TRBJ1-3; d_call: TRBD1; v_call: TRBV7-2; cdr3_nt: TGTGCCAGCAGCTTTTACGGGGGACAGGGGATAAACACCATATATTTT; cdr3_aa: CASSFYGGQGINTIYF
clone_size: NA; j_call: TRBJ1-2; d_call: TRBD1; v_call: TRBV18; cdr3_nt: TGTGCCAGCTCCCCAGACAGGGGCTATGGCTACACCTTC; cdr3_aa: CASSPDRGYGYTF
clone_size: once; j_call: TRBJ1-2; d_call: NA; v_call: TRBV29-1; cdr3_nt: TGCAGCGTACGACTTATTACCGGGAGCGGCTACACCTTC; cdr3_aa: CSVRLITGSGYTF
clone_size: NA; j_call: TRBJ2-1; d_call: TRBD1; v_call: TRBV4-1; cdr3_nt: TGCGCCAGTAGGGGGACAGGGGGCCAGAGCTCCTACAATGAGCAGTTCTTC; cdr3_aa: CASRGTGGQSSYNEQFF
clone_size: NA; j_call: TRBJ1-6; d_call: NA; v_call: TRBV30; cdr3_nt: TGTGCCTGGAGTCGGGGAGGGTTCTCCCTCCACTTT; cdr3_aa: CAWSRGGFSLHF
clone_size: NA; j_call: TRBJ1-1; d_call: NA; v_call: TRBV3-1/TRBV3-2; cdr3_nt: TGTGCCAGCAGCCAAGGGACAGCTATGAACACTGAAGCTTTCTTT; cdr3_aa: CASSQGTAMNTEAFF
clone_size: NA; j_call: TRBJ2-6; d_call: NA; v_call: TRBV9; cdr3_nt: TGTGCCAGCAGCCGGGGATTCGGGTCTGGGGCCAACGTCCTGACTTTC; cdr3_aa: CASSRGFGSGANVLTF
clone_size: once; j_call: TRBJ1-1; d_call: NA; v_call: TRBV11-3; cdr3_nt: TGTGCCAGCAGCGCGGTGGGCACTGAAGCTTTCTTT; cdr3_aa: CASSAVGTEAFF
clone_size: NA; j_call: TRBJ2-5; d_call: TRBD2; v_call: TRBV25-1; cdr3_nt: TGTGCCAGCACGGGACTAGCGGGTCTTGCCCAAGAGACCCAGTACTTC; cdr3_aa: CASTGLAGLAQETQYF
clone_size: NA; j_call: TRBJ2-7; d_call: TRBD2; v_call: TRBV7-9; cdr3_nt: TGTGCCAGCAGCAGCGGGGCGAGCTCCTACGAGCAGTACTTC; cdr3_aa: CASSSGASSYEQYF
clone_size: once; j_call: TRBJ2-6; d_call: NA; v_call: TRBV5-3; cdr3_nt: TGTGCCAGAAGCCCATCCGTCGACAGGACAAAACTTTCTGGGGCCAACGTCCTGACTTTC; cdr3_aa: CARSPSVDRTKLSGANVLTF
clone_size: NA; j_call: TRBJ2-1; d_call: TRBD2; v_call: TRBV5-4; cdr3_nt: TGTGCCAGCAGTCCGGGGGGGCCCTACAATGAGCAGTTCTTC; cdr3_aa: CASSPGGPYNEQFF
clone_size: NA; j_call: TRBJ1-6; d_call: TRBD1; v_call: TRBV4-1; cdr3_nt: TGCGCCAGCAGCCAAGCGGGACAGGTTAATTCACCCCTCCACTTT; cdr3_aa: CASSQAGQVNSPLHF
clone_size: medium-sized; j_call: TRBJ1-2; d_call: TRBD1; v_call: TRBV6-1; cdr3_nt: TGTGCCAGCAGTGTCGACAGGGGGCGTCCTAACTATGGCTACACCTTC; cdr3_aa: CASSVDRGRPNYGYTF
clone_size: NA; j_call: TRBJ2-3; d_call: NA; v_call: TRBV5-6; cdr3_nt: TGTGCCAGCAGCTCCGGACAGTTTAATACGCAGTATTTT; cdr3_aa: CASSSGQFNTQYF
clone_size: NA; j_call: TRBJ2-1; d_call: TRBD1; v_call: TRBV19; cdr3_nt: TGTGCCAGTAGTCTGGTCGGGACAGGGAGCAATGAGCAGTTCTTC; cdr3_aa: CASSLVGTGSNEQFF
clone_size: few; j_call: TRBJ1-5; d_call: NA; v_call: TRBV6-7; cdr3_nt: TGTGCCAGCAGTCGAGGGCAGCTCAATCAGCCCCAGCATTTT; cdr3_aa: CASSRGQLNQPQHF
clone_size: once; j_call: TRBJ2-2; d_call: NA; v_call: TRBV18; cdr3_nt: TGTGCCAGCTCACCACCAGGAACGGGCACCGGGGAGCTGTTTTTT; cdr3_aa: CASSPPGTGTGELFF
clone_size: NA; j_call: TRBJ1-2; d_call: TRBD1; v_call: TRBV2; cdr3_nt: TGTGCCAGCAGTGAAGGCAGGGGGTCCTATGGCTACACCTTC; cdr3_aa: CASSEGRGSYGYTF
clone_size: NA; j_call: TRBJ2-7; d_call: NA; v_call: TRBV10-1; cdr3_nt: TGCGCCAGCAGTGGACAGTCTAGCTCCTACGAGCAGTACTTC; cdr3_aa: CASSGQSSSYEQYF
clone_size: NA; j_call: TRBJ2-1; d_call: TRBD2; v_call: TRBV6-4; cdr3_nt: TGTGCCAGCCCAGGGCTAGCGGGGTACAATGAGCAGTTCTTC; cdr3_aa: CASPGLAGYNEQFF
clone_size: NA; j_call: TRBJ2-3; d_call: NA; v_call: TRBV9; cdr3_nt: TGTGCCAGCAGCGTAGCACAGCCCACAGATACGCAGTATTTT; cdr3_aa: CASSVAQPTDTQYF
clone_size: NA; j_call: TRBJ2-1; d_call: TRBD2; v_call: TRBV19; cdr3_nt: TGTGCCAGTACCCCCGGGGTAGCGGGGGACAATGAGCAGTTCTTC; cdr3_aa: CASTPGVAGDNEQFF
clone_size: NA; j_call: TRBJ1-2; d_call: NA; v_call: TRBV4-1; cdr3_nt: TGCGCCAGCAGCCAAGTTCTGGCCCGAATAGCCTATGGCTACACCTTC; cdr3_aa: CASSQVLARIAYGYTF
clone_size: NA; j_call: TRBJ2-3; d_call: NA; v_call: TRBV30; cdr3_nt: TGTGCCTGGATTGCCAGGGGTGGGCTAGATACGCAGTATTTT; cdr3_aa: CAWIARGGLDTQYF
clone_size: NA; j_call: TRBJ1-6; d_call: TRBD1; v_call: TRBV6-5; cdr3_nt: TGTGCCAGCAGGGACAGGTGGGATTCACCCCTCCACTTT; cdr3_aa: CASRDRWDSPLHF
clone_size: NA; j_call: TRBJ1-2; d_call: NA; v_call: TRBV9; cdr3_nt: TGTGCCAGCAGCATCCAGGCCTATGGCTACACCTTC; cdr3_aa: CASSIQAYGYTF
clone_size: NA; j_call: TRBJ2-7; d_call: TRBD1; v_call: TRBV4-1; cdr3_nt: TGCGCCAGCAGCCAGGGGGACAGGACCTACGAGCAGTACTTC; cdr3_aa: CASSQGDRTYEQYF
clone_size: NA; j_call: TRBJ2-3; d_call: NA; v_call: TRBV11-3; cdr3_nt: TGTGCCAGCAGCCAAATAACGGGGGATCCTAGCACAGATACGCAGTATTTT; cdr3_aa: CASSQITGDPSTDTQYF
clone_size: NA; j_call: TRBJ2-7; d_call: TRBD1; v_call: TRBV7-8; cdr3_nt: TGTGCCAGCAGCTTAGAGTTGACAGGGCGAACTTACGAGCAGTACTTC; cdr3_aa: CASSLELTGRTYEQYF
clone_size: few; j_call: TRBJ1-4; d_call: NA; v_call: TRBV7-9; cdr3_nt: TGTGCCAGCAGTCCCCCACCCACAGGACAACCTAATGAAAAACTGTTTTTT; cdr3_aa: CASSPPPTGQPNEKLFF
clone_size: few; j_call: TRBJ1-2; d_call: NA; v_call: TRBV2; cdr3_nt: TGTGCCAGCAGTAACCCCGGGGGGGCAGGTGGCGATGGCTACACCTTC; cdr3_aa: CASSNPGGAGGDGYTF
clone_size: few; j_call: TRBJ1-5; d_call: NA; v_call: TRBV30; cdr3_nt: TGTGCCTGGAGTAATGGTATCGGGGATCAGCCCCAGCATTTT; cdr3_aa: CAWSNGIGDQPQHF
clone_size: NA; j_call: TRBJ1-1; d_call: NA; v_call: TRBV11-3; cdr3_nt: TGTGCCAGCAGCTTAGCAGGGGTACTCACTGAAGCTTTCTTT; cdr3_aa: CASSLAGVLTEAFF
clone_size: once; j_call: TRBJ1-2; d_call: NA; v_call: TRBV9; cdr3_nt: TGTGCCAGCAGCGTAGCTGGCCCCCACGACAGAATCAACTATGGCTACACCTTC; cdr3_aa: CASSVAGPHDRINYGYTF
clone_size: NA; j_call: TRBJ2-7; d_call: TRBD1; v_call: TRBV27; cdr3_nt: TGTGCCAGCAGTCCGCGACAGGGGGCCGACGAGCAGTACTTC; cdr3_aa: CASSPRQGADEQYF
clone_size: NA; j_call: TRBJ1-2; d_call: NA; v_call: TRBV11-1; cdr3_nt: TGTGCCAGCAGCCCTGGGGCCGAAACATGGAGCTACACCTTC; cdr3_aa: CASSPGAETWSYTF
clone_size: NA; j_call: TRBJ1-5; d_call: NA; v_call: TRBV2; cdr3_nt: TGTGCCAGCAGTCGCGGACGGACAGTCAATAGCAATCAGCCCCAGCATTTT; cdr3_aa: CASSRGRTVNSNQPQHF
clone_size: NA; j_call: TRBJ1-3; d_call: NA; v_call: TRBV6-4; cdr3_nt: TGTGCCAGAAAACAGGAACCTGAAAACACCATATATTTT; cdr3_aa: CARKQEPENTIYF